The present T cell receptor beta chain was sequenced within a study of T cell responses to AZD1222 COVID-19 vaccine. The study's findings and limits: Females made up more of the donors, who were largely white British, and clonal diversity may have come out too low.

The method was immunoSEQ multiplex PCR; TCRdb's version includes in-frame clones alone and lacks a portion of them. The sample has some 150,000 clones; about 87% are singletons. Germline values: CDR1 LNHDA, CDR2 SQIVND (reference sequence). The V segment lost 10 bases and the J segment 8 bases; nucleotides outside the gene matches: 13. The CDR3 sequence is 14 residues long. Concerning this clone itself: Its antigen is unknown.

The rearrangement links TRBV19 to TRBJ2-1, with 8 bases aligning to TRBD1. The origin of this receptor is an adult in good health. The material was peripheral blood, obtained on day 0 of AZD1222 vaccination. This CDR3 is CATQWAGGNDEQFF. The CDR3 nucleotides are TGTGCCACCCAATGGGCAGGGGGCAACGATGAGCAGTTCTTC.